The 15 T cell receptor beta chains below all came from one sample that was sequenced in a study of blood T cell repertoires in COVID-19. Clones were read by immunoSEQ multiplex PCR, and TCRdb kept only the in-frame ones, dropping some. This table holds about 150,000 clones, 75% to 90% found once. Specimen: peripheral blood. Receptors were obtained from a man aged 70 or older with acute or convalescent COVID-19.

The chain couples TRBV5-1 to TRBJ1-1; the D is unclear. Germline CDR1 reads SGHRS; CDR2 reads YFSETQ. This CDR3 has 15 residues. Trimming pared 4 bases from V and 3 bases from J, leaving 16 bases between. CDR3 DNA sequence: TGCGCCAGCAGCATGATAGGAGGGAGGGACACTGAAGCTTTCTTT. Its translation is CASSMIGGRDTEAFF.

The chain uses TRBV15 and TRBJ1-2; D possibly corresponds to TRBD1 (5 bases). V was trimmed by 5 bases and J by 3 bases, leaving 16 bases between them. The CDR3 has 15 amino acids. The V gene's germline CDR1 is LNHNV and CDR2 YYDKDF (reference sequence). CDR3 in amino acids: CATSEGPGDHYGYTF. The CDR3 coding sequence is TGTGCCACCAGCGAGGGACCGGGAGACCACTATGGCTACACCTTC.

V gene TRBV5-1 combines with J gene TRBJ2-1; TRBD2 aligns across 9 bases. V shed 0 bases, J shed 0 bases, and the junction held 1 base outside the gene matches. The CDR3 sequence is 16 residues long. CDR1 and CDR2 (germline): SGHRS, YFSETQ. CDR3 in DNA: TGCGCCAGCAGCTTGGGCGGGGGGGGCTCCTACAATGAGCAGTTCTTC. It codes for CASSLGGGGSYNEQFF.

The chain carries TRBV2 and TRBJ2-6; D possibly corresponds to TRBD2 (5 bases). Germline CDR1 reads SNHLY; CDR2 reads FYNNEI. CDR3 size: 13 residues. Trimming removed 8 bases from V and 0 bases from J, with 5 bases in between. The CDR3 region is CASAGSGANVLTF. Here the CDR3 DNA reads TGTGCCAGCGCGGGCTCTGGGGCCAACGTCCTGACTTTC.

This rearrangement joins TRBV5-4 to TRBJ2-1, with D possibly matching TRBD2 (6 bases). CDR3 length: 14 residues. V lost 2 bases and J 4 bases, leaving 10 bases between the germline ends. Germline V gene data show CDR1 as SGHNT and CDR2 as YYREEE (reference sequence). Here the CDR3 DNA reads TGTGCCAGCAGCTTTCGGAGGGAGTACAATGAGCAGTTCTTC. Translating gives CASSFRREYNEQFF.

This rearrangement joins TRBV28 to TRBJ2-5; 7 bases match TRBD2. J lost 5 bases, V lost 2 bases, and 2 bases had no gene match. The length of the CDR3 is 13 residues. From germline, CDR1 is MDHEN and CDR2 SYDVKM. The CDR3 region is CASSLHGRETQYF. CDR3 DNA sequence: TGTGCCAGCAGTTTACACGGGAGGGAGACCCAGTACTTC.

The CDR3 protein is CASSLFTENQPQHF. The CDR3 nucleotides read TGTGCCAGCAGTTTATTCACAGAGAATCAGCCCCAGCATTTT. The V gene is TRBV28, the J gene TRBJ1-5; D ambiguous. Germline assignment: CDR1 MDHEN and CDR2 SYDVKM. The CDR3 consists of 14 residues. Deletions cut 1 base from V and 4 bases from J, with 8 bases between.

The rearrangement links TRBV2 to TRBJ2-7; possible D gene TRBD1, 6 bases. This CDR3 contains 16 residues. V was pared by 6 bases and J by 9 bases, with 27 bases between. Germline CDR1 SNHLY, CDR2 FYNNEI. This CDR3 is CASRHTQGREVYRQYF. The DNA of the CDR3 is TGTGCCAGCAGACACACACAGGGCCGAGAAGTTTACCGGCAGTACTTC.

The V call is TRBV4-2, the J call TRBJ2-3; 10 bases fit TRBD2. This CDR3 is built from 16 residues. Germline V lookup: CDR1 LGHNA, CDR2 YNFKEQ. Trimming removed 3 bases from V and 8 bases from J; junction bases left unmatched: 11. Here the CDR3 reads CASSQGPGLAGVTQYF. CDR3 in DNA: TGTGCCAGCAGCCAGGGGCCTGGTCTAGCGGGAGTTACGCAGTATTTT.

The genes are TRBV9 and TRBJ2-5, with D possibly matching TRBD2 (7 bases). This CDR3 region has 17 residues. Germline V gene sequence: CDR1 SGDLS, CDR2 YYNGEE. V lost 0 bases and J lost 2, with 17 bases in between. CDR3 region: CASSVAGGGGPQETQYF. For the CDR3, the DNA is TGTGCCAGCAGCGTAGCTGGCGGCGGGGGCCCACAAGAGACCCAGTACTTC.

This chain links TRBV2 with TRBJ2-3; possible D gene TRBD2, 5 bases. CDR3 size: 13 residues. Trimming took 6 bases from V and 6 from J, leaving 13 bases between them. Germline-derived CDR1 and CDR2 are SNHLY and FYNNEI. The CDR3 DNA follows: TGTGCCAGCAGGGGCGGACTGGCGGATACGCAGTATTTT. Translating gives CASRGGLADTQYF.

This chain links TRBV2 with TRBJ1-1; TRBD1 is a possible D gene (5 bases). Trimming left V 8 bases short and J 4 bases short, with 14 bases between. Looked up from germline, CDR1 is SNHLY and CDR2 is FYNNEI. This CDR3 has 13 residues. The CDR3 DNA follows: TGTGCCAGCGGAGCTCAGGGCGCCACTGAAGCTTTCTTT. Amino acids: CASGAQGATEAFF. The full variable domain, in which reference TRBV2 and TRBJ1-1 provide the parts outside the CDR3, is EPEVTQTPSHQVTQMGQEVILRCVPISNHLYFYWYRQILGQKVEFLVSFYNNEISEKSEIFDDQFSVERPDGSNFTLKIRSTKLEDSAMYFCASGAQGATEAFFGQGTRLTVV.

This clone was picked up one time. The chain employs TRBV25-1 and TRBJ2-5; TRBD1 matches 12 bases. The CDR3 consists of 13 residues. CDR1 is MGHDK, CDR2 SYGVNS, per germline. The J segment lost 5 bases and the V segment lost 8 bases, leaving 3 bases of the junction unmatched. The DNA for the CDR3 is TGTGCCAGCGGGGACAGGGGGCCGGAGACCCAGTACTTC. It translates to CASGDRGPETQYF.

The rearrangement joins TRBV5-1 to TRBJ2-1, with a tentative D call TRBD2 (7 bases). This CDR3 region has 14 residues. Trimming left V 4 bases short and J 8 bases short, with 16 bases between. From germline, CDR1 is SGHRS and CDR2 YFSETQ. The CDR3 spells CASSRGGGSDEQFF. DNA for the CDR3: TGCGCCAGCAGCAGAGGCGGGGGCTCGGATGAGCAGTTCTTC.

V is TRBV6-5 and J is TRBJ2-2; 9 bases align to TRBD2. Per the germline V gene, CDR1 is MNHEY and CDR2 is SVGAGI. The CDR3 loop spans 14 amino acids. V lost 10 bases to trimming and J lost 2 bases; unmatched junction nucleotides: 5. Here the CDR3 reads CATQTSGNTGELFF. The CDR3 DNA reads as TGTGCCACCCAGACTAGCGGTAACACCGGGGAGCTGTTTTTT.